The 6 T cell receptor beta chains in this list originate from one sample, sequenced in a study of CD8+ T cells in alopecia areata. After isolation, RNA underwent reverse transcription to generate cDNA as the sequencing template. Clones were sequenced by immunoSEQ multiplex PCR, and TCRdb holds only the in-frame ones, with some missing. The repertoire holds under 150,000 clones, with 55% to 60% as singletons. Treatment in this sample: oral pan-JAK inhibitor, 5-10 mg twice daily. This material consisted of CD4+ T cells sorted from blood, taken at week 24, from a patient treated with tofacitinib. These receptors all come from a human donor with alopecia areata.

V is TRBV4-1 and J is TRBJ1-6; D remains unclear. V was cut by 4 bases and J by 8 bases, with 18 bases left in between. Per the germline V gene, CDR1 is MGHRA and CDR2 is YSYEKL. The CDR3 is 16 amino acids. The CDR3 DNA follows: TGCGCCAGCAGCCCCAAAGAGAGGACGGCCTATTCACCCCTCCACTTT. It encodes CASSPKERTAYSPLHF.

The genes are TRBV6-1 and TRBJ2-5; D is perhaps TRBD1 or TRBD2 (6 bases each). CDR1 MNHNS and CDR2 SASEGT come from the germline V gene. The CDR3 runs 16 residues. V lost 0 bases and J lost 4, with 15 bases in between. The CDR3: CASSEAWGAGGETQYF. As DNA, the CDR3 is TGTGCCAGCAGTGAAGCGTGGGGGGCTGGTGGAGAGACCCAGTACTTC.

V usage is TRBV5-1 and J usage is TRBJ1-1; unclear D gene. Germline CDR1 SGHRS, CDR2 YFSETQ. The CDR3 length is 14 residues. Deletions cut 1 base from V and 4 bases from J, with 11 bases between. Here the CDR3 reads CASSLSQTGTEAFF. The DNA of the CDR3 is TGCGCCAGCAGCTTGTCGCAGACCGGCACTGAAGCTTTCTTT.

The chain has TRBV9 and TRBJ2-5; D is ambiguous. Germline assignment: CDR1 SGDLS and CDR2 YYNGEE. CDR3 length: 12 residues. The V and J ends lost 0 bases and 5 bases respectively, with 5 bases between them. The CDR3 nucleotides are TGTGCCAGCAGCGTAGAAATGGAGACCCAGTACTTC. This translates into CASSVEMETQYF. Full variable domain (missing parts from reference TRBV9 and TRBJ2-5): DSGVTQTPKHLITATGQRVTLRCSPRSGDLSVYWYQQSLDQGLQFLIQYYNGEERAKGNILERFSAQQFPDLHSELNLSSLELGDSALYFCASSVEMETQYFGPGTRLLVL.

This clone appeared a few times. Other nucleotide sequences in the sample specify the same CDR3. The chain's CDR3 is CASSFDSRNTEAFF. CDR3 bases: TGTGCCAGCAGCTTTGATAGCAGGAACACTGAAGCTTTCTTT. This rearrangement joins TRBV7-9 to TRBJ1-1; D is ambiguous. V lost 3 bases and J 1 base, leaving 9 bases between the germline ends. CDR1 and CDR2 (germline): SEHNR, FQNEAQ (reference sequence). The CDR3 has 14 amino acids.

In this sample, this clone turned up a few times. The chain has TRBV30 and TRBJ1-5, with 7 bases that match TRBD1. The CDR3 extends over 13 amino acids. V trimming: 2 bases; J trimming: 7 bases; junction bases outside the gene matches: 5. The V gene's germline CDR1 is GTSNPN and CDR2 SVGIG (reference sequence). CDR3 sequence reads: CAWSRQGVQPQHF. Written as DNA, the CDR3 is TGTGCCTGGAGTCGACAGGGAGTACAGCCCCAGCATTTT.